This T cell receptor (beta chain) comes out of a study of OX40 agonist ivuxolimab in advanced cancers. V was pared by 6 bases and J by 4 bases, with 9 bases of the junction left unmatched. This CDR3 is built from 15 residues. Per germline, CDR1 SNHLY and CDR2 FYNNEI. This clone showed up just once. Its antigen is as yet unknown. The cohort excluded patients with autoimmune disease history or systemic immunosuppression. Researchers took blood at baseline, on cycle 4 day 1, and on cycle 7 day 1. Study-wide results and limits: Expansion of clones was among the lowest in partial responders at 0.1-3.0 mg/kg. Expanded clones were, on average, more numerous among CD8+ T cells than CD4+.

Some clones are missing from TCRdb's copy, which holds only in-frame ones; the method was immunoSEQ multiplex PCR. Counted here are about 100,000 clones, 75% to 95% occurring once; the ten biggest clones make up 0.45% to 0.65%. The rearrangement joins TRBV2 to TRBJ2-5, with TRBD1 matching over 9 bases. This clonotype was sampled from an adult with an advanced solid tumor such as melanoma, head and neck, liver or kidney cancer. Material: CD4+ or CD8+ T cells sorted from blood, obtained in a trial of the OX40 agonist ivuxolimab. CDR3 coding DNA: TGTGCCAGCAGAGGGGACAGGGCGGATGGAGAGACCCAGTACTTC. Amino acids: CASRGDRADGETQYF.